This TCR beta chain emerged from a study of regulatory T cells in long-lasting Graves disease. Study-wide results and limits: Repertoires from persistent disease leaned toward TRBV28, TRBJ1-2 and TRBJ2-5. TCR diversity was lower in persistent than newly diagnosed Graves' disease.

V was pared by 3 bases and J by 6 bases, with 9 bases between. The V gene's germline CDR1 is PRHDT and CDR2 FYEKMQ (reference sequence). This CDR3 spans 13 amino acids. This clonotype was counted at least ten times. Its antigen is still unknown. Time point defined: newly diagnosed GD, antithyroid drugs for less than 3 months. The authors made the TCR library using RNA they extracted from PBMCs. For TCR beta, libraries came from iRepertoire HTBI primers and Arm-PCR of CDR3 regions. TCRdb reprocessed the multiplex PCR reads via MiXCR and lists one record per CDR3 protein. This sample has 400,000 to 450,000 distinct CDR3 sequences, with about 17% found just once. These same records also appear under a second study, on T cells in Graves' hyperthyroidism and ophthalmopathy. That study reports: First-round RT-PCR with HTBI primers amplified the TCR CDR3 region.

The sequence was collected from a woman aged 30 to 39 with Graves disease. The specimen comprised peripheral blood mononuclear cells (PBMCs), sampled at new diagnosis, from a patient treated with antithyroid drugs. The V and J genes are TRBV13 and TRBJ2-1; perhaps TRBD2 as D (5 bases). CDR3 amino acids: CASSFSSSNEQFF. The CDR3 DNA follows: TGTGCCAGCAGCTTTTCTAGCAGCAATGAGCAGTTCTTC. Drawing the rest from reference TRBV13 and TRBJ2-1, the complete variable domain is AAGVIQSPRHLIKEKRETATLKCYPIPRHDTVYWYQQGPGQDPQFLISFYEKMQSDKGSIPDRFSAQQFSDYHSELNMSSLELGDSALYFCASSFSSSNEQFFGPGTRLTVL.